One TCR beta chain is described in this entry. Antigen specificity is unknown. This record comes from a study of CD8 T cells in Susac syndrome. Study-level findings and limits: The study recognized that its TCR sequencing and HLA analysis covered a relatively small number of individuals.

An input of roughly 0.5 to 1 ug of RNA was subjected to reverse transcription using random hexamers. Amplification of TCR beta CDR3 spanned 54 Vbeta and 13 Jbeta via immunoSEQ multiplex PCR. MiXCR, applied by TCRdb to the immunoSEQ multiplex PCR reads, yields one record per CDR3 protein. This table has about 130,000 distinct CDR3 sequences, approximately 79% appearing once. From blood CD8+ and CD4+ T cells, the TCR beta chain was sequenced. Negative isolation yielded CD4+ and CD8+ T cells, and FACS enriched TEMRA cells. The V and J ends lost 6 bases and 0 bases, in that order; junction bases with no gene match: 13. The CDR3 contains 17 residues.

The specimen sequenced was CD8+ T cells from PBMCs. The source of this sequence is a human donor with multiple sclerosis. The rearrangement joins TRBV12-3 or TRBV12-4 to TRBJ1-2; 7 bases agree with TRBD1. The CDR3 nucleotides are TGTGCCAGCAGAACAACCTTGGGACAGACAGCTAACTATGGCTACACCTTC. Amino acid sequence: CASRTTLGQTANYGYTF.